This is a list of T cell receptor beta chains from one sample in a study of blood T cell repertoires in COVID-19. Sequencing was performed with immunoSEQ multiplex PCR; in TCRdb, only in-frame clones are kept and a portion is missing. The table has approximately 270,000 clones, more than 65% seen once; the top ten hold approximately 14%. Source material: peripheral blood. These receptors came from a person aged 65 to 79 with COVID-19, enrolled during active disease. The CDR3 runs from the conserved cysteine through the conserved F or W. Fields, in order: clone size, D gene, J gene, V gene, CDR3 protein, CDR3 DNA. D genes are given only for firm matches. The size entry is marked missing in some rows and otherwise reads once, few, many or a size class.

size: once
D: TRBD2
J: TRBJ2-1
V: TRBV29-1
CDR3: CSVAKRVAGHNEQFF
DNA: TGCAGCGTCGCCAAGAGAGTAGCGGGACACAATGAGCAGTTCTTC

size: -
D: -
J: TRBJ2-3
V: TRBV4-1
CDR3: CASSQEQDPGADTQYF
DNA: TGCGCCAGCAGCCAAGAGCAGGACCCAGGGGCAGATACGCAGTATTTT

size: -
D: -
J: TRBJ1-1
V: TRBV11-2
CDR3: CASSLVGGLNTEAFF
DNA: TGTGCCAGCAGCTTAGTAGGGGGTTTGAACACTGAAGCTTTCTTT

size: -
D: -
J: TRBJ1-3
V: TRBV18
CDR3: CASSTKGHSNGNTIYF
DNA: TGTGCCAGCTCAACCAAGGGACACTCCAATGGAAACACCATATATTTT

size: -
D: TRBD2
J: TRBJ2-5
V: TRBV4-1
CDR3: CASSPRGAWVETQYF
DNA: TGCGCCAGCAGCCCGCGGGGGGCCTGGGTCGAGACCCAGTACTTC

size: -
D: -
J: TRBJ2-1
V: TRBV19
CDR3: CASGRGAKIYNEQFF
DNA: TGTGCCAGTGGGAGGGGGGCGAAAATCTACAATGAGCAGTTCTTC

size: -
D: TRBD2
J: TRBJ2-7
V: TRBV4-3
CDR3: CASSQFRGDYEQYF
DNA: TGCGCCAGCAGCCAGTTCCGGGGGGACTACGAGCAGTACTTC

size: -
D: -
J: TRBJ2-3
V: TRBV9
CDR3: CASSTSGLQGDTQYF
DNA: TGTGCCAGCAGCACATCAGGGTTGCAGGGAGATACGCAGTATTTT

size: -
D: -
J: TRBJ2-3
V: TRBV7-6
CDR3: CASSSTDSGVDTQYF
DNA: TGTGCCAGCAGCTCAACGGACTCAGGGGTAGATACGCAGTATTTT

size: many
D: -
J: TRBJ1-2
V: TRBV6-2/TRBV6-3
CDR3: CASSLDTNYGYTF
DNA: TGTGCCAGCAGCCTGGACACTAACTATGGCTACACCTTC

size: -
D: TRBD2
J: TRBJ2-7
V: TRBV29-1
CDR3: CSVGGGRYEQYF
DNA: TGCAGCGTTGGGGGGGGAAGATACGAGCAGTACTTC

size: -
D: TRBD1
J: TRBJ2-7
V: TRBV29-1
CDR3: CSVQPNRGPDYEQYF
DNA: TGCAGCGTTCAACCCAACAGGGGGCCCGATTACGAGCAGTACTTC

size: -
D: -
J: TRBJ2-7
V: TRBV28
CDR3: CASSFVAWSGRGTSYEQYF
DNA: TGTGCCAGCAGTTTTGTCGCCTGGTCTGGGAGAGGAACATCCTACGAGCAGTACTTC

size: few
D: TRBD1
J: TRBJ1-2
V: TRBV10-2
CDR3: CASSDSTGQENYGYTF
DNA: TGCGCCAGCAGCGATAGTACGGGACAGGAGAACTATGGCTACACCTTC

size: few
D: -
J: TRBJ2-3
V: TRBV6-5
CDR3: CASRYPGTDTQYF
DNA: TGTGCCTCCCGGTATCCGGGCACAGATACGCAGTATTTT

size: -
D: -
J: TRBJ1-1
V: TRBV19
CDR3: CASSIRRDTEAFF
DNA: TGTGCCAGTAGTATCCGGCGGGACACTGAAGCTTTCTTT

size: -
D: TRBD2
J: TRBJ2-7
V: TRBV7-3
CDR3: CASSDPGGSGEQYF
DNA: TGTGCCAGCAGCGATCCGGGCGGGAGTGGAGAGCAGTACTTC

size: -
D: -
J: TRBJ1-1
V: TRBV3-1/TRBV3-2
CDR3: CASSQWGVSGTEAFF
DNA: TGTGCCAGCAGCCAATGGGGGGTTTCCGGCACTGAAGCTTTCTTT

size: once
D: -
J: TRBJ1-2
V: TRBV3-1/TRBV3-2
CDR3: CASSPMGRHYGYTF
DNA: TGTGCCAGCAGCCCCATGGGGCGGCACTATGGCTACACCTTC

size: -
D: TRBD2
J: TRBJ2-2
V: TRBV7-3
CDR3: CASSPSGLAGVNTGELFF
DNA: TGTGCCAGCAGCCCTTCGGGACTAGCGGGAGTGAACACCGGGGAGCTGTTTTTT

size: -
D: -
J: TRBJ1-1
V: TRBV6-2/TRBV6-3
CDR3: CASSYSTGQNTEAFF
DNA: TGTGCCAGCAGTTACTCGACAGGCCAGAACACTGAAGCTTTCTTT

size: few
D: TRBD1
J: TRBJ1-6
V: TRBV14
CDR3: CASSQQTGVYNSPLHF
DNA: TGTGCCAGCAGCCAACAGACAGGGGTCTATAATTCACCCCTCCACTTT

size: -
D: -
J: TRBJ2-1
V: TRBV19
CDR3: CASKGYDNEQFF
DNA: TGTGCCAGTAAGGGGTATGACAATGAGCAGTTCTTC

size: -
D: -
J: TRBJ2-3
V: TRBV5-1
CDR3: CASRRESSTDTQYF
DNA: TGCGCCAGCAGGAGGGAGAGTAGCACAGATACGCAGTATTTT

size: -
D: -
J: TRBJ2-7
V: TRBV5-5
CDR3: CASSRTPAKTDEQYF
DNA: TGTGCCAGCAGCCGGACACCGGCGAAGACCGACGAGCAGTACTTC

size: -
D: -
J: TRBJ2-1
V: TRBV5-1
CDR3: CASSLGLFGEPSGFF
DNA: TGCGCCAGCAGCTTGGGCCTTTTCGGGGAACCCTCGGGGTTCTTC

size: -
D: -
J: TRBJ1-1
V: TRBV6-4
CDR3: CASSFTRNTEAFF
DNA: TGTGCCAGCAGTTTTACGCGGAACACTGAAGCTTTCTTT

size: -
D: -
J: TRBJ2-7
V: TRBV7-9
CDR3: CASSLDWAEQYF
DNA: TGTGCCAGCAGCTTAGACTGGGCCGAGCAGTACTTC

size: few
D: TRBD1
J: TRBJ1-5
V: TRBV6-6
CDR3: CASSDWGQGNQPQHF
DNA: TGTGCCAGCAGTGATTGGGGACAGGGCAATCAGCCCCAGCATTTT

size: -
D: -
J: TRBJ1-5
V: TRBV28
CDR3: CASRKGALRNQPQHF
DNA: TGTGCCAGTAGAAAAGGGGCTTTACGAAATCAGCCCCAGCATTTT

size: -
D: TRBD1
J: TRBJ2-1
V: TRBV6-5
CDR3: CASSPRDRYNEQFF
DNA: TGTGCCAGCAGTCCCCGGGACAGATACAATGAGCAGTTCTTC

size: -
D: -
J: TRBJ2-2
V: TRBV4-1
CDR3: CASSQDRLRTVKTGELFF
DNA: TGCGCCAGCAGCCAAGACAGGTTGAGAACGGTCAAAACCGGGGAGCTGTTTTTT

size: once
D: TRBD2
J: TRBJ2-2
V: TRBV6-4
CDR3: CASSERLAANTGELFF
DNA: TGTGCCAGCAGTGAACGGCTAGCGGCGAACACCGGGGAGCTGTTTTTT

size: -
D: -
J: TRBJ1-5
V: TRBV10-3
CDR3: CATGVREGQPQHF
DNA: TGTGCCACCGGGGTGAGAGAAGGTCAGCCCCAGCATTTT

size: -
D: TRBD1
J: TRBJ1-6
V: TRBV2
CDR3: CASSLDRGGSPLHF
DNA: TGTGCCAGCAGCCTGGACAGGGGAGGTTCACCCCTCCACTTT

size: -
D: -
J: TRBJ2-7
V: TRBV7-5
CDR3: CVRSFDLTHYEQYF
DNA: TGTGTCAGAAGCTTTGACTTGACTCACTACGAGCAGTACTTC

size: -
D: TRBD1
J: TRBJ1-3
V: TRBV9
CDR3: CASSKTGASNSGNTIYF
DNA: TGTGCCAGCAGCAAGACAGGGGCCTCCAACTCTGGAAACACCATATATTTT

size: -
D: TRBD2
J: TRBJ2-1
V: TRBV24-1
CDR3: CATSDPGLAGGVAMGEQFF
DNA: TGTGCCACCAGTGACCCGGGGCTAGCGGGAGGGGTCGCGATGGGTGAGCAGTTCTTC

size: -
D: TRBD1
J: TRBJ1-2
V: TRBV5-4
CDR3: CASTWDRGPGYTF
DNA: TGTGCCAGCACCTGGGACAGGGGGCCTGGCTACACCTTC

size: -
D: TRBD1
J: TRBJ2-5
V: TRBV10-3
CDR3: CAASRDREETQYF
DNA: TGTGCCGCGTCTCGGGACAGGGAAGAGACCCAGTACTTC

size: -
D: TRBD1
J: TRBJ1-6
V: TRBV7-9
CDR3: CASSRGQGGNSPLHF
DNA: TGTGCCAGCAGCAGAGGACAGGGAGGGAATTCACCCCTCCACTTT

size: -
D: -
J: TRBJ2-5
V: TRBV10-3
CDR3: CAISESNNAAAQYF
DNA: TGTGCCATCAGTGAGTCGAATAACGCGGCGGCCCAGTACTTC

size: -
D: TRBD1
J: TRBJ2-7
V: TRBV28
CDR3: CASNSYPGTVSEQYF
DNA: TGTGCCAGCAACTCCTACCCGGGGACAGTATCCGAGCAGTACTTC

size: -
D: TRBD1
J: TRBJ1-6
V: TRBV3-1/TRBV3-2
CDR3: CASSPRTGGNSPLHF
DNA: TGTGCCAGCAGCCCACGGACAGGGGGGAATTCACCCCTCCACTTT

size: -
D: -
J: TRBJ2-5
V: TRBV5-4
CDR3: CASSLAGEKTQYF
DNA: TGTGCCAGCAGCTTGGCCGGTGAGAAGACCCAGTACTTC

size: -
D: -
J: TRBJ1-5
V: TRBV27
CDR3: CASSPFYRAIQPQHF
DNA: TGTGCCAGCAGTCCCTTCTACAGGGCTATCCAGCCCCAGCATTTT

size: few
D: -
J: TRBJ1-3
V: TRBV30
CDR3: CAWYSSGNTIYF
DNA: TGTGCCTGGTACAGCTCTGGAAACACCATATATTTT

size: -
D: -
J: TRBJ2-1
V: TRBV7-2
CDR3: CASSLAGGYNEQFF
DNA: TGTGCCAGCAGCTTAGCGGGGGGCTACAATGAGCAGTTCTTC

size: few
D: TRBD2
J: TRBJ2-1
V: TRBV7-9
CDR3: CASSKPSGLAGVQIPYNEQFF
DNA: TGTGCCAGCAGCAAACCAAGCGGGCTAGCGGGAGTCCAAATTCCTTACAATGAGCAGTTCTTC